This T cell receptor (beta chain) originates from a study of blood T cell repertoires in COVID-19 (dated by TCRdb to the early 2020s). Regarding the study in general: Samples covering the acute and convalescent phases of COVID-19 were provided by collaborators in the United States, Italy and Spain. The repertoires were released in a freely available public database meant as a resource for research on the immune response to SARS-CoV-2. The prospective study material was composed of cDNA or gDNA derived from T cells, B-cell-depleted T cells, or PBMCs. Subjects who had been exposed to COVID-19, were actively infected with it, or had recovered from it provided the deeply sampled blood TCRbeta repertoires that made up the dataset. Where available, HLA class I and class II types were taken from metadata supplied by the sample provider and were not determined by assay-based typing. Nearly every sample came with metadata listing a de-identified subject ID, COVID-19 status, age in years and sex. The samples were drawn from the first 160 participants of the ongoing ImmuneRACE study and from under 1,500 subjects provided by 6 global collaborators.

Results and caveats for the whole study, not just this receptor: The quantity of clinical and demographic metadata differed by source and by participant and was supplied without curation.

TCRbeta CDR3 regions were amplified from genomic DNA using the immunoSEQ Assay, a bias-controlled multiplex PCR. In the authors' own workflow: The number of nucleated cells in each sample was estimated from the amplification of reference gene primers within the assay. Sequence reads were collapsed and filtered to measure the absolute abundance of every unique TCRbeta CDR3 rearrangement. For each sample, productive Simpson clonality was calculated as the square root of Simpson's diversity index over productive rearrangements. Sourced from immuneACCESS, this table was stored by TCRdb with only in-frame sequences that have V and J called. A share of the clones is absent; for the studies checked, an unresolved V gene accounts for under half, and the remainder has no known explanation. V and J calls and clone size come straight from that table; D and trimming were deduced from the DNA. This sample lists approximately 260,000 clones; around 92% were detected once. The ten largest clonotypes hold more than 1.5% of the sample.

This clone was recorded once. The clone's antigen remains unknown. Qualities for individual bases were not recorded, and no much larger clone is one base off. The germline ends are 11 bases apart after V is trimmed by 1 base and J by 5 bases. The CDR3 has 14 amino acids, counting the end cysteine and phenylalanine. The sequence is cut down to CDR3 DNA, 42 bases in frame from base 1. The CDR1 and CDR2 encoded by the germline V gene (reference sequence) are LGHDT and YNNKEL. Participants in the prospective study were enrolled through a virtual design, were aged roughly 18 to 95 years, and lived in roughly 24 United States geographic areas. To assign participants to cohorts, the prospective study relied on clinical history that participants themselves reported in a screening survey and a study questionnaire. For ImmuneRACE Cohort 3, a participant was defined as recovered based on two consecutive negative NP/OP PCR tests, clearance by a healthcare professional, or resolution of symptoms. Mobile phlebotomists in the prospective study collected whole blood, serum and a nasopharyngeal or oropharyngeal swab from every participant. Over a roughly 2-month period, participants in the prospective study had the option of providing additional blood draws and questionnaires. Before DNA extraction, prospective study blood samples were shipped either frozen or at room temperature.

Recombination joined TRBV3-1 (or the pseudogene TRBV3-2) with TRBJ1-1; the D gene identity is not certain. This clonotype originated in a woman between 55 and 75 years old who had recovered from COVID-19. Sequenced material: PBMCs or T cells enriched from blood (not recorded which). CDR3 protein: CASSQAGPGTEAFF. The DNA sequence is TGTGCCAGCAGCCAAGCGGGTCCGGGGACTGAAGCTTTCTTT.